These 28 T cell receptor beta chains were all obtained from the same sample, sequenced in a study of blood T cell repertoires in COVID-19. Using immunoSEQ multiplex PCR, the repertoire was profiled, and TCRdb retains in-frame clones only, with some absent. The sample records around 120,000 clones, around 81% being singletons. The sequencing input was peripheral blood. These receptors were collected from an older man with acute or convalescent COVID-19.

J is TRBJ1-4 and V is TRBV6-2 or TRBV6-3; possibly TRBD1 for D (6 bases). Between the trimmed V and J ends, which lost 5 bases and 4 bases, there was a span of 11 bases. The CDR3 spans 14 residues. Germline lookup yields CDR1 MNHEY and CDR2 SVGEGT. CDR3 in amino acids: CASSPGTSNEKLFF. The CDR3 DNA sequence: TGTGCCAGCAGTCCGGGGACAAGTAATGAAAAACTGTTTTTT.

The chain combines TRBV6-5 with TRBJ1-6; possible D gene TRBD1, 5 bases. This CDR3 comprises 13 residues. Germline CDR1 is MNHEY and CDR2 is SVGAGI. V was pared by 10 bases and J by 14 bases, with 21 bases between. CDR3 residues: CATQEAGFFTLHF. DNA of the CDR3: TGTGCCACACAGGAAGCAGGGTTTTTTACCCTCCACTTT.

The J gene is TRBJ1-1, the V gene TRBV5-1; TRBD1 is a possible D gene (6 bases). Germline assignment: CDR1 SGHRS and CDR2 YFSETQ. CDR3 length: 14 residues. Trimming removed 4 bases from V and 5 bases from J, with 15 bases in between. As DNA, the CDR3 is TGCGCCAGCAGCGTATATGAGGGGGGGACTGAAGCTTTCTTT. Translating gives CASSVYEGGTEAFF.

CDR3 nucleotide sequence: TGTGCCACCCTACGGGGGGTAAGAACTGAAGCTTTCTTT. It codes for CATLRGVRTEAFF. The chain carries TRBV2 and TRBJ1-1; TRBD1 might be the D (5 bases). V lost 10 bases and J lost 5, with 17 bases in between. The CDR3 spans 13 residues. CDR1 and CDR2 (germline): SNHLY, FYNNEI.

The chain joins TRBV5-1 to TRBJ1-6, with TRBD1 as a possible D gene (5 bases). Germline lookup yields CDR1 SGHRS and CDR2 YFSETQ. The CDR3 loop spans 16 amino acids. Trimming removed 0 bases from V and 5 bases from J, with 12 bases in between. CDR3 loop: CASSLVGARDNSPLHF. CDR3 bases: TGCGCCAGCAGCTTGGTAGGGGCTAGAGATAATTCACCCCTCCACTTT.

There are a few counts of this clone. The chain recombines TRBV7-2 with TRBJ1-2, with a weak D call TRBD1 (5 bases). CDR1 SGHTA and CDR2 FQGNSA come from the germline V gene. This CDR3 has 15 residues. Trimming left V 2 bases short and J 3 bases short, with 13 bases between. CDR3 sequence (DNA): TGTGCCAGCAGCTTATATGCCCAGGGCGACTATGGCTACACCTTC. Its protein is CASSLYAQGDYGYTF.

A few counts support this clone. The gene calls are TRBV20-1 and TRBJ2-2, with TRBD2 matching 8 bases. V lost 3 bases to trimming and J lost 5 bases; unmatched junction nucleotides: 5. The CDR3 extends over 14 amino acids. Germline CDR1 is DFQATT and CDR2 is SNEGSKA (reference sequence). The CDR3 region has the DNA TGCAGTGCTAGTTTGTTAGCGGGAACCGGGGAGCTGTTTTTT. Its translation is CSASLLAGTGELFF.

The chain uses TRBV14 and TRBJ1-2; D possibly corresponds to TRBD1 (6 bases). Trimming left V 0 bases short and J 2 bases short, with 16 bases between. Per the germline V gene, CDR1 is SGHDN and CDR2 is FVKESK. The CDR3 covers 17 residues. The CDR3 loop is CASSQDRTASGNYGYTF. In DNA, the CDR3 is TGTGCCAGCAGCCAAGATAGGACAGCATCGGGCAACTATGGCTACACCTTC.

The sample holds a few counts of this clone. The chain links TRBV28 to TRBJ1-5; 9 bases align to TRBD1. This CDR3 is built from 15 residues. After removal of 6 bases from V and 6 bases from J, the junction contained 9 bases not matched to a gene. Germline values: CDR1 MDHEN, CDR2 SYDVKM. The CDR3 protein is CASSPGQGGSQPQHF. For the CDR3, the DNA is TGTGCCAGCAGCCCGGGACAGGGCGGATCTCAGCCCCAGCATTTT.

This clone was detected ten times or more. The chain uses TRBV6-5 and TRBJ1-5; weak D call: TRBD1 (6 bases). V lost 10 bases, J lost 7 bases, and 17 bases lay in between. Germline loops: CDR1 MNHEY, CDR2 SVGAGI. The CDR3 is made up of 13 amino acids. This CDR3 is CATRWGLGQPQHF. The CDR3, as DNA: TGTGCCACCCGGTGGGGGCTCGGGCAGCCCCAGCATTTT.

This clone was counted a few times. The chain links TRBV16 to TRBJ1-3; TRBD1 matches 8 bases. V was pared by 3 bases and J by 7 bases, with 11 bases of the junction left unmatched. From germline, CDR1 is KGHSY and CDR2 FQNENV. CDR3 size: 16 residues. CDR3 sequence: CASSQKNRGSANTIYF. In DNA, the CDR3 is TGTGCCAGCAGCCAGAAAAACAGGGGGTCGGCGAACACCATATATTTT.

The chain is built from TRBV19 and TRBJ1-5; D call uncertain. CDR1 and CDR2 from the germline V gene are LNHDA and SQIVND (reference sequence). The ends were cut back, 3 bases at V and 0 bases at J, with 9 bases in the middle. The CDR3 has 15 amino acids. The CDR3 DNA sequence: TGTGCCAGTAGTATTGGAGGGTATAGCAATCAGCCCCAGCATTTT. Translated: CASSIGGYSNQPQHF.

The chain combines TRBV7-9 with TRBJ2-2; the D gene is possibly TRBD1 (7 bases). Germline V lookup: CDR1 SEHNR, CDR2 FQNEAQ (reference sequence). The V gene lost 1 base and the J gene lost 6 bases, with 15 bases spanning the gap. CDR3 size: 16 residues. The CDR3 region has the DNA TGTGCCAGCAGCTTAGACGGCCAGGGGGGCCCCGGGGAGCTGTTTTTT. Translation: CASSLDGQGGPGELFF.

The chain couples TRBV4-3 to TRBJ1-4; tentatively, D is TRBD1 (6 bases). CDR3 length equals 15 residues. Per germline, CDR1 LGHNA and CDR2 YSLEER. Between the trimmed V and J ends, which lost 0 bases and 8 bases, there was a span of 13 bases. DNA for the CDR3: TGCGCCAGCAGCCAAGAGGGGACATTGGGCGAAAAACTGTTTTTT. Translated, it gives CASSQEGTLGEKLFF.

This clone has a single count. The chain combines TRBV2 with TRBJ2-5; D is undetermined. Germline lookup yields CDR1 SNHLY and CDR2 FYNNEI. V was trimmed by 8 bases and J by 2 bases, leaving 9 bases between them. The CDR3 is 12 residues long. In DNA form, the CDR3 reads TGTGCCAGCTGTGCAGGACAAGAGACCCAGTACTTC. Translation gives CASCAGQETQYF. Full variable domain (outside the CDR3, taken from reference TRBV2 and TRBJ2-5): EPEVTQTPSHQVTQMGQEVILRCVPISNHLYFYWYRQILGQKVEFLVSFYNNEISEKSEIFDDQFSVERPDGSNFTLKIRSTKLEDSAMYFCASCAGQETQYFGPGTRLLVL.

This sequence joins TRBV5-5 and TRBJ2-7; 7 bases map to TRBD1. CDR3 length: 15 residues. CDR1 and CDR2 from the germline V gene are SGHKS and YYEKEE (reference sequence). J gave up 3 bases and V 2 bases, and 8 bases lay outside the gene matches. In nucleotides, the CDR3 is TGTGCCAGCAGCTTTCCCAGACAGGGAGTCTACGAGCAGTACTTC. The encoded protein is CASSFPRQGVYEQYF.

The table lists this clone with a few counts. This chain links TRBV19 with TRBJ1-5, with a possible D match to TRBD1 (5 bases). CDR3 length: 15 residues. Trimming shortened V by 4 bases and J by 7 bases, and 17 bases separated the two germline ends. Germline values: CDR1 LNHDA, CDR2 SQIVND (reference sequence). CDR3: CASSTHQRQTQPQHF. The CDR3 DNA reads TGTGCCAGTAGTACCCATCAACGACAGACGCAGCCCCAGCATTTT.

This clone occurred a few times. The V and J genes are TRBV10-3 and TRBJ1-1, with D uncertain. The CDR3 contains 12 residues. V lost 6 bases to trimming and J lost 4 bases, with 9 bases between them. CDR1 and CDR2 (germline): ENHRY, SYGVKD. The CDR3 reads CAIRAEGTEAFF. The DNA for the CDR3 is TGTGCCATCAGGGCCGAGGGCACTGAAGCTTTCTTT.

CDR3 nucleotides: TGTGCCAGCAGTTACTCGATTATAGTGATTGAGCAGTTCTTC. The encoded protein is CASSYSIIVIEQFF. This chain joins TRBV6-2 or TRBV6-3 and TRBJ2-1, with D uncertain. The V gene's germline CDR1 is MNHEY and CDR2 SVGEGT. This CDR3 is 14 amino acids long. Trimming left V 0 bases short and J 9 bases short, with 12 bases between.

J is TRBJ2-3 and V is TRBV6-6; D gene uncertain. The V end lost 5 bases, the J end lost 2 bases, and 11 bases lay between the germline ends. CDR1 MNHNY and CDR2 SVGAGI come from the germline V gene (reference sequence). The CDR3 runs to 14 residues. CDR3: CASSPNDFTDTQYF. The CDR3 coding sequence is TGTGCCAGCAGTCCCAATGACTTCACAGATACGCAGTATTTT.

This chain connects TRBV5-1 to TRBJ1-1; 7 bases line up with TRBD1. Germline loops: CDR1 SGHRS, CDR2 YFSETQ. V was clipped by 0 bases and J by 7 bases; unmatched bases: 6. CDR3 size: 14 residues. Written as DNA, the CDR3 is TGCGCCAGCAGCTTGGTGCAGGGGGATATTGAAGCTTTCTTT. Translating gives CASSLVQGDIEAFF.

The sample holds one count of this clone. The chain joins TRBV7-3 to TRBJ1-1; D possibly corresponds to TRBD1 (5 bases). The length of the CDR3 is 14 residues. The V end lost 2 bases, the J end lost 7 bases, and 14 bases lay between the germline ends. CDR1 and CDR2 from the germline V gene are SGHTA and FQGTGA. The CDR3, as DNA: TGTGCCAGCAGCTTATATACAGGCGGCGGTGAAGCTTTCTTT. It yields the protein CASSLYTGGGEAFF.

Notes on this clone: Mismatch with germline at one junction end may stem from a read error. The V gene is TRBV4-2, the J gene TRBJ1-1; TRBD1 agrees at 10 bases. The germline V gene has CDR1 LGHNA and CDR2 YNFKEQ. The CDR3 length is 16 residues. Here the CDR3 DNA reads TGTGCCAGCACCCAATCGGGGGGACAGGGGATTACTGAAGCTTTCTTT. Residues: CASTQSGGQGITEAFF.

The J gene is TRBJ2-7, the V gene TRBV6-6, with 10 bases matching TRBD2. Germline V lookup: CDR1 MNHNY, CDR2 SVGAGI (reference sequence). There are 15 residues in the CDR3. The V gene end was trimmed by 6 bases and the J gene end by 1 base; junction bases not matched to a gene: 6. The CDR3 DNA is TGTGCCAGCAGCTCAACTAGCGGGGATTCCTACGAGCAGTACTTC. It translates to CASSSTSGDSYEQYF.

This chain connects TRBV7-3 to TRBJ1-1; 7 bases match TRBD1. Germline CDR1 and CDR2: SGHTA and FQGTGA. The CDR3 loop spans 14 amino acids. V lost 5 bases, J lost 3 bases, and 6 bases stayed unmatched. The chain's CDR3 is CASSPTGVDTEAFF. CDR3 in DNA: TGTGCCAGCAGCCCCACAGGGGTCGACACTGAAGCTTTCTTT.

This clone was seen once. The rearrangement links TRBV3-1 (or the pseudogene TRBV3-2) to TRBJ2-5; TRBD2 is a possible D gene (5 bases). Germline V CDR1 and CDR2: LGHDT, YNNKEL (reference sequence). The CDR3 sequence is 13 residues long. With 5 bases removed from V and 3 bases from J, the gap between germline ends came to 10 bases. The CDR3 reads CASSFGDEETQYF. The CDR3 DNA reads as TGTGCCAGCAGCTTCGGGGATGAAGAGACCCAGTACTTC.

The chain is built from TRBV18 and TRBJ1-2, with D uncertain. The CDR3 runs to 12 residues. Looked up from germline, CDR1 is KGHSH and CDR2 is LQKENI. Trimming shortened V by 8 bases and J by 6 bases, and 13 bases separated the two germline ends. CDR3 in DNA: TGTGCCAGCAATACCGCAGGAAATGGCTACACCTTC. Amino acid sequence: CASNTAGNGYTF.

The V and J genes are TRBV5-4 and TRBJ1-2; 7 nucleotides match TRBD1. This CDR3 comprises 13 residues. Germline values: CDR1 SGHNT, CDR2 YYREEE (reference sequence). Trimming took 1 base from V and 8 from J; bases not matched to a gene: 5. CDR3 in DNA: TGTGCCAGCAGCTTGAAGGGGGCAGGGGGCTACACCTTC. Encoded protein: CASSLKGAGGYTF.